This T cell receptor beta chain was documented in a study of Graves' ophthalmopathy and Graves' hyperthyroidism (dated by TCRdb to 2016 to 2018). For the study in its entirety: A patient counted as having stable hyperthyroidism if there was no progression to ophthalmopathy within 18 months of follow-up. The independent validation cohort included 18 to 20 hyperthyroidism patients plus 17 patients who later progressed from hyperthyroidism to ophthalmopathy. In total, approximately 130 blood samples were TCR-sequenced: around 42 ophthalmopathy, under 80 hyperthyroidism and some 17 hyperthyroidism-to-ophthalmopathy patients. The study used TCR beta repertoire signatures to distinguish Graves' ophthalmopathy from Graves' hyperthyroidism and to predict progression to ophthalmopathy. Once sampling was done, hyperthyroidism patients were given methimazole at a starting dose of 30 mg daily, while ophthalmopathy patients were given high-dose intravenous methylprednisolone. A discovery set of 95 to 100 patients (around 45 ophthalmopathy, around 57 stable hyperthyroidism) was enrolled to explore V-J signatures distinguishing ophthalmopathy from hyperthyroidism. In five or six hyperthyroidism patients, T-cell repertoires of thyroid tissue and blood were compared. What the work shows at the level of the full study, not this receptor alone: In validation, the model predicted ophthalmopathy progression with over 60% sensitivity and 72.22% specificity; approximately 12 predicted patients were CT-confirmed with GO in a median of 6.5 months. Ophthalmopathy was separated from stable hyperthyroidism by the 13-signature model with more than 85% sensitivity and 81% to 84% specificity in cross-validation and with 80%/75% in the test set. Most expanded thyroid clonotypes with frequency above 0.001 were also detected in blood, suggesting blood repertoires may reflect the thyroid immune response. No statistical method was used to predetermine the sample size, and group allocation was not hidden from the investigators.

The germline V and J ends show losses of 1 base and 0 bases respectively, and no gene match explains 7 bases of the junction. CDR1 SGHTA and CDR2 FQGNSA are derived from the germline V gene. From the cysteine through the phenylalanine, the CDR3 covers 17 amino acids. CDR3 DNA only is kept here, 51 bases in frame from base 1. The sample holds many counts of this clonotype. The specificity of this receptor is unknown. Base-call qualities are not available, and no considerably larger clone is one nucleotide away. For repertoire sequencing, TCR beta CDR3 regions were amplified from RNA transcripts. The first round of RT-PCR was done with HTBI primers and the Qiagen OneStep RT-PCR kit, and was followed by a second round of multiplex PCR, then size selection and purification. Libraries were sequenced paired-end with 100 bp reads on an Illumina HiSeq2000. Concerning the study's data processing: SOAPnuke was used to process the reads, removing any read that contained adapters or uncalled bases, had a mean Phred below 15, or lacked an exact match to the constant primer or identifier. COPE v1.2.5 was used to merge high-quality paired reads. Unique nucleotide sequences were defined as clonotypes and aligned to IMGT TRB V, D and J references using MiTCR v1.1. The analysis was limited to V-J combinations with a frequency above 0.0001, which together covered approximately 99% of the repertoires. For each V-J combination, a TCR clonal expansion and chaos score was defined as F50 clonal expansion divided by the chaos observed in the TCRdist matrix. Features were reduced by Welch's t-statistics and random forest to more than 10 V-J combinations, which fed a naive Bayes classifier. The similarity between thyroid and blood repertoires was quantified using the Morisita-Horn index. TCRdb redid the processing of the public reads, applying fastp at Q25 and MiXCR, and retained in-frame beta chains. Each entry merges the rows of one CDR3 protein and shows their most common DNA and genes. The V and J calls come from TCRdb's annotation, not from the publication. The sample records roughly 600,000 distinct CDR3 sequences, about two fifths of which are singletons. The ten top clones hold 4% to 5% of the sample.

Patients with hyperthyroidism were aged 18 to 65 years, had been newly diagnosed, and had a disease duration of less than 2 months. Patients with other autoimmune diseases, uncontrolled infections, pregnancy or lactation were excluded. Diagnosis was based on clinical symptoms, serum thyroxine, TRAb, thyroid ultrasound and orbital computed tomography. Total RNA was extracted with Trizol reagent and quality-checked on an Agilent 2100 Bioanalyzer. The chain was built from TRBV7-2 and TRBJ1-1, with 8 central nucleotides matching TRBD1. This TCR was recovered from an adult man with Graves' hyperthyroidism. The sequenced material came from peripheral blood or thyroid tissue (not recorded which). The CDR3 amino acid sequence is: CASSLVLGQGMNTEAFF. The DNA reads as follows: TGTGCCAGCAGCTTAGTTTTAGGACAGGGAATGAACACTGAAGCTTTCTTT.